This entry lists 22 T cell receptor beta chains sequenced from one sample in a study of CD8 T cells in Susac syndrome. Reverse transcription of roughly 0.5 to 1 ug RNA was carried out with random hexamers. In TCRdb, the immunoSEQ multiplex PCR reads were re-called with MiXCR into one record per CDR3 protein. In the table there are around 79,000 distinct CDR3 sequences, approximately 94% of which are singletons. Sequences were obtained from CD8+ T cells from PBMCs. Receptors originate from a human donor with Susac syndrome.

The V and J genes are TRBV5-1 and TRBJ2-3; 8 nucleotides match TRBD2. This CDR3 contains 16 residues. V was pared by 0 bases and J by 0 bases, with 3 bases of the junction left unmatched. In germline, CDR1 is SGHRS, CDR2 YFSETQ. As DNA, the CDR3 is TGCGCCAGCAGCTTGGATACTAGCGGCAGCACAGATACGCAGTATTTT. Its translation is CASSLDTSGSTDTQYF.

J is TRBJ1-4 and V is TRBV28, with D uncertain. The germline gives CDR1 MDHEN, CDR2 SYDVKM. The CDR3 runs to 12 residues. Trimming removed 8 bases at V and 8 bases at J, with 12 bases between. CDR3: CASRAFREKLFF. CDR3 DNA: TGTGCCAGCCGAGCCTTTAGGGAAAAACTGTTTTTT.

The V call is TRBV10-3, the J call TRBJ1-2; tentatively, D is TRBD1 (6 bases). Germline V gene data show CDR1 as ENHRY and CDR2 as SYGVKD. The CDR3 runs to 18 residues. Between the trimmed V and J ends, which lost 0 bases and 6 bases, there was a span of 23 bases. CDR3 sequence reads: CAISESRALGTPSDGYTF. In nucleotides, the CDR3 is TGTGCCATCAGTGAGTCCCGTGCGCTAGGGACACCAAGCGATGGCTACACCTTC.

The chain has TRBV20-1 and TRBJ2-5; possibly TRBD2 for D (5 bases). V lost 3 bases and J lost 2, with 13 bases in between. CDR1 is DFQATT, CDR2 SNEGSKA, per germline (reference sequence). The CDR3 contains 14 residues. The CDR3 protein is CSARGMRVQETQYF. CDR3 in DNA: TGCAGTGCTAGGGGGATGAGGGTACAAGAGACCCAGTACTTC.

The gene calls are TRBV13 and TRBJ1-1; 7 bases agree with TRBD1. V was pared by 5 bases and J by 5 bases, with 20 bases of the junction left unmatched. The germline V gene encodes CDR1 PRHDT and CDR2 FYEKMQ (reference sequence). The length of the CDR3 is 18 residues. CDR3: CASSHLSRVELTGTEAFF. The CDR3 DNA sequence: TGTGCCAGCAGCCACCTATCGAGGGTAGAATTGACAGGGACTGAAGCTTTCTTT.

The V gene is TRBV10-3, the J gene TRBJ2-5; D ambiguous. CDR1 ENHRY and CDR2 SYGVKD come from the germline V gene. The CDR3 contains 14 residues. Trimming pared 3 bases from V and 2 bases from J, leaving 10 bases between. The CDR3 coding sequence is TGTGCCATCAGTGAAGGAGCCGGACAAGAGACCCAGTACTTC. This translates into CAISEGAGQETQYF.

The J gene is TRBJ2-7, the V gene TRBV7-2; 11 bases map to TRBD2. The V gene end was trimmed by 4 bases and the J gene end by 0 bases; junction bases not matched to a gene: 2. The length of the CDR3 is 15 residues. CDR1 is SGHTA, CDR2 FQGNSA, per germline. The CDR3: CASSWGLAASYEQYF. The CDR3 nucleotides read TGTGCCAGCAGCTGGGGACTAGCGGCCTCCTACGAGCAGTACTTC.

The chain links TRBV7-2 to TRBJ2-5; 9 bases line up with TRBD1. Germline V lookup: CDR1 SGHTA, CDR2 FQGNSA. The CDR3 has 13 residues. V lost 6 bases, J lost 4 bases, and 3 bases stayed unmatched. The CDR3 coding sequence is TGTGCCAGCAGGAGACAGGGGGGAGAGACCCAGTACTTC. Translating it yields CASRRQGGETQYF.

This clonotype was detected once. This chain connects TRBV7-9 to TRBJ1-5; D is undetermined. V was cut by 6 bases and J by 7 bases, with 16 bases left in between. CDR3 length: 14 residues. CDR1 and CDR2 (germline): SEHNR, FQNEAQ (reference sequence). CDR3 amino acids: CASSSPGSGQPQHF. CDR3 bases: TGTGCCAGCAGTTCCCCGGGAAGTGGGCAGCCCCAGCATTTT.

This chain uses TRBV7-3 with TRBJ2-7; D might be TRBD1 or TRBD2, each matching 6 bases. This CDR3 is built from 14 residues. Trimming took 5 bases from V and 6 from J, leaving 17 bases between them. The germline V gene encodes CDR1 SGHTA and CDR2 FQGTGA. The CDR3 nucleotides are TGTGCCAGCAGCCTGGGGGGCAGTAATAGCGAGCAGTACTTC. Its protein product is CASSLGGSNSEQYF.

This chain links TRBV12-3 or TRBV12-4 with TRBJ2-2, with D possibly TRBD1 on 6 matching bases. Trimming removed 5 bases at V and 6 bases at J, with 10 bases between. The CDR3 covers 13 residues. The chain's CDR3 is CASSTGMAGELFF. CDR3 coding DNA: TGTGCCAGCAGTACAGGGATGGCCGGGGAGCTGTTTTTT.

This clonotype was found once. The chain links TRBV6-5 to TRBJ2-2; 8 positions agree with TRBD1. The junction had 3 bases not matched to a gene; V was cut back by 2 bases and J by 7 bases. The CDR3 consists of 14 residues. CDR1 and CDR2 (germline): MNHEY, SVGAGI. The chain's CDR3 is CASSYQGAGGELFF. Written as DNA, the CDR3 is TGTGCCAGCAGTTACCAGGGGGCCGGCGGGGAGCTGTTTTTT.

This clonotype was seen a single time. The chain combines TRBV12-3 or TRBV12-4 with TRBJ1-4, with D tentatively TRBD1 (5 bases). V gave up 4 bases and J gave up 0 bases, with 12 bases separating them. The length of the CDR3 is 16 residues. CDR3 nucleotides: TGTGCCAGCAGTTCCCCCGGGACCGCAACTAATGAAAAACTGTTTTTT. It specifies CASSSPGTATNEKLFF.

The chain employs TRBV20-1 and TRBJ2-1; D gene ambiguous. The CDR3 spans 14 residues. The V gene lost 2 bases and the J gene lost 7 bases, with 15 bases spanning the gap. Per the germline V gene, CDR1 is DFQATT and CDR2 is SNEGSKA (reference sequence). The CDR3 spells CSARHYQLLNEQFF. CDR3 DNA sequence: TGCAGTGCTAGACATTATCAGCTCCTGAATGAGCAGTTCTTC.

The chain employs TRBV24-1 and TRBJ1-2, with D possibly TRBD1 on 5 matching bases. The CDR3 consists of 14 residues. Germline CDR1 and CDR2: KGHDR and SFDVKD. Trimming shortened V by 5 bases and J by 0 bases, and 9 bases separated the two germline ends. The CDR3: CATSAEGPNYGYTF. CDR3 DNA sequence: TGTGCCACCAGTGCTGAGGGGCCTAACTATGGCTACACCTTC.

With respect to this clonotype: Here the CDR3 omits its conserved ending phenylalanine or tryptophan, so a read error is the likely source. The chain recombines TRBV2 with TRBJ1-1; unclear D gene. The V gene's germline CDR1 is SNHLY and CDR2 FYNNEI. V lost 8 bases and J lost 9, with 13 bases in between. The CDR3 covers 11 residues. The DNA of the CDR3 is TGTGCCAGCGCTGGACGGCTCAAAGCTTTCCTT. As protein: CASAGRLKAFL.

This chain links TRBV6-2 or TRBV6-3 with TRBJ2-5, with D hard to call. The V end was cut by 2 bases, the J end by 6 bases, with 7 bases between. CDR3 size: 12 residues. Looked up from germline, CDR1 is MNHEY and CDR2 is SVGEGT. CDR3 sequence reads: CASSYTAKTQYF. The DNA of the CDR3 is TGTGCCAGCAGTTACACAGCAAAGACCCAGTACTTC.

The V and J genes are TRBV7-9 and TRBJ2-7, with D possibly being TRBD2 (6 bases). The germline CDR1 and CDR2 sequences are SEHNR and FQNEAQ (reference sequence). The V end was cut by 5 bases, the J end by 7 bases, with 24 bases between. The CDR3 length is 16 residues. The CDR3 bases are TGTGCCAGCAGCCCTCCGAAGGTTAGCGGCCTCAAGGAGCAGTACTTC. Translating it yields CASSPPKVSGLKEQYF.

The CDR3 protein is CASSTPERYSYEQYF. The DNA of the CDR3 is TGTGCCAGCAGCACCCCGGAGAGGTACTCCTACGAGCAGTACTTC. This sequence joins TRBV7-9 and TRBJ2-7; D is unclear. The V end lost 5 bases, the J end lost 0 bases, and 14 bases lay between the germline ends. The CDR3 contains 15 residues. CDR1 is SEHNR and CDR2 is FQNEAQ in the germline V gene (reference sequence).

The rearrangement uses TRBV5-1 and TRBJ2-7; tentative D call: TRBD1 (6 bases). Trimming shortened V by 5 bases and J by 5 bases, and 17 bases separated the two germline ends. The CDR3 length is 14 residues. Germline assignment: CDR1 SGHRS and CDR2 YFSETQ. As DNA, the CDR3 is TGCGCCAGCAGTTTTGGACAGAATCCCCACGAGCAGTACTTC. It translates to CASSFGQNPHEQYF.

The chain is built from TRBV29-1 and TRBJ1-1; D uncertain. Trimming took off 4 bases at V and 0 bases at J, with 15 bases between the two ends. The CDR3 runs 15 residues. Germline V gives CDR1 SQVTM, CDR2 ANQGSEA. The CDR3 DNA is TGCAGCGTTGTAAGGCCAGGCGCGATGAACACTGAAGCTTTCTTT. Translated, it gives CSVVRPGAMNTEAFF.

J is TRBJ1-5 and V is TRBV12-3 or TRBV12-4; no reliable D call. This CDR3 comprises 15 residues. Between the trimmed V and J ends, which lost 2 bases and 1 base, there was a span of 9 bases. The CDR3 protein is CASSLRGGSNQPQHF. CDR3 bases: TGTGCCAGCAGTTTACGGGGAGGGAGCAATCAGCCCCAGCATTTT.